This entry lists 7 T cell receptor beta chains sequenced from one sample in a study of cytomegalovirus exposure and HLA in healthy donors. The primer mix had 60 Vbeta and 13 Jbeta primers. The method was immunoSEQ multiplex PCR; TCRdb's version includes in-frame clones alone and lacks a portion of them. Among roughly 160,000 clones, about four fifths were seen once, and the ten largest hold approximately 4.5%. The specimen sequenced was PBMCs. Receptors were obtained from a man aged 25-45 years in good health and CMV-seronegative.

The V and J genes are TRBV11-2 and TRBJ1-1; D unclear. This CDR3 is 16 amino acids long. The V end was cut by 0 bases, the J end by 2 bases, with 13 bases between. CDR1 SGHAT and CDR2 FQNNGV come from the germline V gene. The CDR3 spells CASSLDRLVSNTEAFF. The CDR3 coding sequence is TGTGCCAGCAGCTTAGATCGGTTAGTCTCCAACACTGAAGCTTTCTTT.

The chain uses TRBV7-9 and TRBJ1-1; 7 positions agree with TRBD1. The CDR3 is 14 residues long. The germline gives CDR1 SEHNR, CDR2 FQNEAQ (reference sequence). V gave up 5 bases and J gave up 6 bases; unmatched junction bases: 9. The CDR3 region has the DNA TGTGCCAGCAGCGCTTACGACAGGGTCGCTGAAGCTTTCTTT. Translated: CASSAYDRVAEAFF.

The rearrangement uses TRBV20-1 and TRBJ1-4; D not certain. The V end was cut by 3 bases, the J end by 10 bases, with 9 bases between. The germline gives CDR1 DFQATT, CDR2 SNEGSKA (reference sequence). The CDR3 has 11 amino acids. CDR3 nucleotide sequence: TGCAGTGCTAGGACTGAGGGAAAACTGTTTTTT. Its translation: CSARTEGKLFF.

The CDR3, as DNA: TGTGCCAGCAGCGGGACAGGGGTTTCACCCCTCCACTTT. As protein: CASSGTGVSPLHF. V usage is TRBV9 and J usage is TRBJ1-6; 9 bases line up with TRBD1. With 3 bases clipped from V and 9 bases from J, the junction kept 1 base outside the gene matches. This CDR3 is 13 amino acids long. Germline CDR1 is SGDLS and CDR2 is YYNGEE.

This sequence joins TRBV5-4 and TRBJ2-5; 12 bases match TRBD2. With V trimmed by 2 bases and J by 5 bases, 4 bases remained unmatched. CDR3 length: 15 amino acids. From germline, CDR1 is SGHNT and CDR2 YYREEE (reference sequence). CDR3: CASSFLAGGGETQYF. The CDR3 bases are TGTGCCAGCAGCTTTCTAGCGGGAGGGGGGGAGACCCAGTACTTC.

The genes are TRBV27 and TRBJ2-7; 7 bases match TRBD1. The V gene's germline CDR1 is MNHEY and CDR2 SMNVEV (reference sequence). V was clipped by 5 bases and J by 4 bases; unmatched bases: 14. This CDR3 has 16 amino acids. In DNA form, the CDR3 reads TGTGCCAGCAGTACCCGGGACAGAAGCTCCCCTTACGAGCAGTACTTC. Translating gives CASSTRDRSSPYEQYF.

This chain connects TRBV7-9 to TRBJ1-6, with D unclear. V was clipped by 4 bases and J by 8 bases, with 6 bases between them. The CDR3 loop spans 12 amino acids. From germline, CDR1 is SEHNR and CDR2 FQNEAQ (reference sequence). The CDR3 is CASSSGDSPLHF. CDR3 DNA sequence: TGTGCCAGCAGCTCCGGAGATTCACCCCTCCACTTT.